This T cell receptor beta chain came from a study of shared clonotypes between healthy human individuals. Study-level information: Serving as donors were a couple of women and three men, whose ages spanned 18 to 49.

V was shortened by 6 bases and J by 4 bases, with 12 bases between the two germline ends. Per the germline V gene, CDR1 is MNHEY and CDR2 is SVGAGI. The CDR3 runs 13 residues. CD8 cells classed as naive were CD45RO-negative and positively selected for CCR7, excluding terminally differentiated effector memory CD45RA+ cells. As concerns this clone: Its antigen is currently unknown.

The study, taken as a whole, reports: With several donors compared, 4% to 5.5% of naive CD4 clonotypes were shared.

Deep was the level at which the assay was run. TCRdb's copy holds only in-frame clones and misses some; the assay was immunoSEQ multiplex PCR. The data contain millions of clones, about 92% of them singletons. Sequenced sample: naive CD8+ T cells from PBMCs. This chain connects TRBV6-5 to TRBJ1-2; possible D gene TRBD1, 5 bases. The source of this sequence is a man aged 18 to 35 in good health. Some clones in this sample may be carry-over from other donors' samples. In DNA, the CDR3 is TGTGCCAGCAGCCTGGGCGGGGGCTATGGCTACACCTTC. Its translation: CASSLGGGYGYTF.